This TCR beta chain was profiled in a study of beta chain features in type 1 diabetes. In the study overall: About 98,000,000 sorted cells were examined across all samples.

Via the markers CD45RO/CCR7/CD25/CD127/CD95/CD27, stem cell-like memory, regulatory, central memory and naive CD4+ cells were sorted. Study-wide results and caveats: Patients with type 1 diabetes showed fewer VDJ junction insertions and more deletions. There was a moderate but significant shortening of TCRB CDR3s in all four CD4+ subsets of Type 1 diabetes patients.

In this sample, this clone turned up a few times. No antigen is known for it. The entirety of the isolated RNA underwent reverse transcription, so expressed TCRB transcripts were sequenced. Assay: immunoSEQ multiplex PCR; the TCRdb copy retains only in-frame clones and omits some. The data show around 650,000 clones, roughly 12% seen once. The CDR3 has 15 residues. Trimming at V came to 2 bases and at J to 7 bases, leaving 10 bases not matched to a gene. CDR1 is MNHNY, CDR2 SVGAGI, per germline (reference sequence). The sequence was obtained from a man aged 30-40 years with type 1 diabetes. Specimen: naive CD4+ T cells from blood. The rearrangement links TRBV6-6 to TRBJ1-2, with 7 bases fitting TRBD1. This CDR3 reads CASSYTPETGTGYTF. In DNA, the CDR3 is TGTGCCAGCAGTTACACCCCCGAGACAGGGACTGGCTACACCTTC.